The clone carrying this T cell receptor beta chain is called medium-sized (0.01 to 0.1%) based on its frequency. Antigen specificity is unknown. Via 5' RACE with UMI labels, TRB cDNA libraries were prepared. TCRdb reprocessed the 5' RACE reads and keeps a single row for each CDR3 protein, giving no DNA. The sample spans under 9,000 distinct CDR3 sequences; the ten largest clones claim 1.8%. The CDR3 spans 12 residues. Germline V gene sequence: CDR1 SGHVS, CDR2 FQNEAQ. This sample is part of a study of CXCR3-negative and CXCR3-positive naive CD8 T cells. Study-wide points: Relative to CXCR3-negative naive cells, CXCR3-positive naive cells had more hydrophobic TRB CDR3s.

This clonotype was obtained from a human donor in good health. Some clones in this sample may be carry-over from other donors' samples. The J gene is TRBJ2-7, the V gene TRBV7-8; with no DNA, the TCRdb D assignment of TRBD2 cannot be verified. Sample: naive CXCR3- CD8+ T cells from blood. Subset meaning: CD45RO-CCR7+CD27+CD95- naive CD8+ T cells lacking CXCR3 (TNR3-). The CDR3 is CASSPSSVEQYF.